This record covers a single T cell receptor (beta chain). The entry originates in a study of T cell changes during pregnancy in multiple sclerosis. The assay was immunoSEQ multiplex PCR, and TCRdb's table has in-frame clones only and misses some. The repertoire includes tens of thousands of clones, about nine tenths of them detected once, and 2% to 2.5% sits in the top ten. The CDR3 extends over 16 amino acids. Trimming took 2 bases from V and 6 from J; bases not matched to a gene: 9. The germline V gene encodes CDR1 SEHNR and CDR2 FQNEAQ (reference sequence). J is TRBJ1-2 and V is TRBV7-9, with 10 bases matching TRBD1. The sequences come from peripheral blood, collected in the first trimester of pregnancy. This sequence was found in a female donor with multiple sclerosis, enrolled in a pregnancy study. The CDR3 DNA reads as TGTGCCAGCAGCTTAACTCCCGGGACAGGGGATCATGGCTACACCTTC. The encoded protein is CASSLTPGTGDHGYTF.